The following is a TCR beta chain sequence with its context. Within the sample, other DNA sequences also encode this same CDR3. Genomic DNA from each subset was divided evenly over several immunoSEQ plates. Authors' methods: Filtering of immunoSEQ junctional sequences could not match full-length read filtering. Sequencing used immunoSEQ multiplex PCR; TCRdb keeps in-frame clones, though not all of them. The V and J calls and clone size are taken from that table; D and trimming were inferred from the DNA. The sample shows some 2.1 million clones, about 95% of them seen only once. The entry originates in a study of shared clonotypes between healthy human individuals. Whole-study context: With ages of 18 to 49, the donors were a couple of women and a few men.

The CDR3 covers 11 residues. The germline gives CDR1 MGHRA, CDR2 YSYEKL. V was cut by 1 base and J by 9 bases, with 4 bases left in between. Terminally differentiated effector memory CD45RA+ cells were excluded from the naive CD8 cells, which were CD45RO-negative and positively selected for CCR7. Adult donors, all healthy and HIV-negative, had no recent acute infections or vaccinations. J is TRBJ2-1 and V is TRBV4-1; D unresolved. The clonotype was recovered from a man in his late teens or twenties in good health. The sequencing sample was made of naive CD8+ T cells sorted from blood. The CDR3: CASSQVGEQFF. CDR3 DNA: TGCGCCAGCAGCCAAGTAGGTGAGCAGTTCTTC.